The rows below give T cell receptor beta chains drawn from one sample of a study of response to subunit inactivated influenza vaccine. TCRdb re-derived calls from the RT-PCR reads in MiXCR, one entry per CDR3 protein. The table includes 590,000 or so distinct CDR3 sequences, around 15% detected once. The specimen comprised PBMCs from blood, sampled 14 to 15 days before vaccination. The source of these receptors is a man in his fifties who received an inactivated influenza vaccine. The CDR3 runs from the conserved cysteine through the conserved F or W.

cdr3_aa: CASSLSTSGGNTQYF; j_call: TRBJ2-3; v_call: TRBV7-2
cdr3_aa: CSVRDGFYEQYF; j_call: TRBJ2-7; v_call: TRBV29-1
cdr3_aa: CSARAQGPGELFF; j_call: TRBJ2-2; v_call: TRBV20-1
cdr3_aa: CASSPSSGNTDTQYF; j_call: TRBJ2-3; v_call: TRBV4-3
cdr3_aa: CASSYSTGEDTEAFF; j_call: TRBJ1-1; v_call: TRBV6-2/TRBV6-3
cdr3_aa: CASSHHMTSGGPFF; j_call: TRBJ2-1; v_call: TRBV3-1
cdr3_aa: CASSSGFQGRNEKLFF; j_call: TRBJ1-4; v_call: TRBV7-9
cdr3_aa: CASSFGAEDTQYF; j_call: TRBJ2-3; v_call: TRBV27
cdr3_aa: CAPWNCGSFHEQYF; j_call: TRBJ2-7; v_call: TRBV30
cdr3_aa: CASSPMTDPYGYTF; j_call: TRBJ1-2; v_call: TRBV18
cdr3_aa: CASNLGNTEAFF; j_call: TRBJ1-1; v_call: TRBV2
cdr3_aa: CASSPNDRGLETQYF; j_call: TRBJ2-5; v_call: TRBV7-7
cdr3_aa: CASSPGAGMTSGANVLTF; j_call: TRBJ2-6; v_call: TRBV5-1
cdr3_aa: CASSPYLRLSGNTIYF; j_call: TRBJ1-3; v_call: TRBV9
cdr3_aa: CASSYPSGSGNEQFF; j_call: TRBJ2-1; v_call: TRBV6-2/TRBV6-3
cdr3_aa: CASSRKQGTGELFF; j_call: TRBJ2-2; v_call: TRBV7-6
cdr3_aa: CASSLDLAGVYNEQFF; j_call: TRBJ2-1; v_call: TRBV7-9
cdr3_aa: CSATFQSGTDTQYF; j_call: TRBJ2-3; v_call: TRBV20-1
cdr3_aa: CAETKASGERAYEQYF; j_call: TRBJ2-7; v_call: TRBV4-3
cdr3_aa: CASSQYQTPNEKLFF; j_call: TRBJ1-4; v_call: TRBV4-3
cdr3_aa: CASSLPGLAGGPQFF; j_call: TRBJ2-1; v_call: TRBV7-2
cdr3_aa: CASSSVTGGGRFIVNSPLHF; j_call: TRBJ1-6; v_call: TRBV11-2
cdr3_aa: CASSYTGLTEAFF; j_call: TRBJ1-1; v_call: TRBV6-2/TRBV6-3
cdr3_aa: CASSQYRSSYNEQFF; j_call: TRBJ2-1; v_call: TRBV3-1
cdr3_aa: CASSLLARGAKSPLHF; j_call: TRBJ1-6; v_call: TRBV7-2
cdr3_aa: CSAKRGNNEQFF; j_call: TRBJ2-1; v_call: TRBV20-1
cdr3_aa: CASSLGGLGANVLTF; j_call: TRBJ2-6; v_call: TRBV12-3/TRBV12-4
cdr3_aa: CASSQDHSQGNEQFF; j_call: TRBJ2-1; v_call: TRBV4-3
cdr3_aa: CASSQLGQGEEKLFF; j_call: TRBJ1-4; v_call: TRBV3-1
cdr3_aa: CAIRGLQNEQYF; j_call: TRBJ2-7; v_call: TRBV10-3
cdr3_aa: CAWRTMLGANVLTF; j_call: TRBJ2-6; v_call: TRBV30
cdr3_aa: CAISESMDRGSEQFF; j_call: TRBJ2-1; v_call: TRBV10-3
cdr3_aa: CATSPRANTGELFF; j_call: TRBJ2-2; v_call: TRBV24-1
cdr3_aa: CASSLRKPRQGLPMNTEAFF; j_call: TRBJ1-1; v_call: TRBV5-1
cdr3_aa: CASSQGWTGTYEQYF; j_call: TRBJ2-7; v_call: TRBV4-3
cdr3_aa: CASSSGTRPDTQYF; j_call: TRBJ2-3; v_call: TRBV6-2/TRBV6-3
cdr3_aa: CSVVGGTDTQYF; j_call: TRBJ2-3; v_call: TRBV20-1
cdr3_aa: CSASGDWRGTQETQYF; j_call: TRBJ2-5; v_call: TRBV20-1
cdr3_aa: CSAPDLFGESTDTQYF; j_call: TRBJ2-3; v_call: TRBV20-1
cdr3_aa: CASTSVGANVLTF; j_call: TRBJ2-6; v_call: TRBV12-3/TRBV12-4
cdr3_aa: CASSQDSGLNEKLFF; j_call: TRBJ1-4; v_call: TRBV3-1
cdr3_aa: CASSHDYRDATDTQYF; j_call: TRBJ2-3; v_call: TRBV4-3
cdr3_aa: CASSLGPKDTQYF; j_call: TRBJ2-3; v_call: TRBV5-6
cdr3_aa: CASSFTGPAYEQYF; j_call: TRBJ2-7; v_call: TRBV27
cdr3_aa: CASSPMTGQGNTEAFF; j_call: TRBJ1-1; v_call: TRBV18
cdr3_aa: CASSWTGYDEQYF; j_call: TRBJ2-7; v_call: TRBV3-1
cdr3_aa: CASSFTSGRDNEQFF; j_call: TRBJ2-1; v_call: TRBV7-6
cdr3_aa: CASSYRPANSPLHF; j_call: TRBJ1-6; v_call: TRBV6-5
cdr3_aa: CASSPPQGLNTEAFF; j_call: TRBJ1-1; v_call: TRBV18
cdr3_aa: CASSFRRAYGYTF; j_call: TRBJ1-2; v_call: TRBV5-5
cdr3_aa: CSVGQAQETQYF; j_call: TRBJ2-5; v_call: TRBV29-1
cdr3_aa: CASSPDRVGFGYGYTF; j_call: TRBJ1-2; v_call: TRBV12-3/TRBV12-4
cdr3_aa: CASSLWASGYNEQFF; j_call: TRBJ2-1; v_call: TRBV28
cdr3_aa: CASSSFVNTEAFF; j_call: TRBJ1-1; v_call: TRBV12-3/TRBV12-4
cdr3_aa: CASSYRGQETQYF; j_call: TRBJ2-5; v_call: TRBV6-5
cdr3_aa: CASTSDRIYGYTF; j_call: TRBJ1-2; v_call: TRBV6-1
cdr3_aa: CATSDRTSIYNEQFF; j_call: TRBJ2-1; v_call: TRBV24-1
cdr3_aa: CSAIAGTAFNQPQHF; j_call: TRBJ1-5; v_call: TRBV20-1